Following are 14 T cell receptor beta chains from one sample sequenced in a study of T cells in pancreatic ductal adenocarcinoma. Produced via immunoSEQ multiplex PCR; TCRdb's table is partial and in-frame only. The repertoire holds 97,000 or so clones, with nearly 95% as singletons. The selected patients with pancreatic ductal adenocarcinoma had surgery but no neoadjuvant therapy. Source material: PBMCs. These receptors came from a human donor with pancreatic ductal adenocarcinoma.

The genes are TRBV4-1 and TRBJ2-1; TRBD2 aligns across 15 bases. Germline trimming cut 1 base from V and 9 bases from J; bases unmatched to any gene: 4. The CDR3 contains 16 residues. Germline V gene lookup returns CDR1 MGHRA and CDR2 YSYEKL. The CDR3 region has the DNA TGCGCCAGCAGCCAAGGGACTAGCGGGAGGGGGGGTGAGCAGTTCTTC. This translates into CASSQGTSGRGGEQFF.

This chain joins TRBV19 and TRBJ2-5; TRBD1 aligns across 8 bases. The CDR3 is made up of 15 amino acids. Germline lookup yields CDR1 LNHDA and CDR2 SQIVND (reference sequence). V was clipped by 5 bases and J by 3 bases; unmatched bases: 8. In DNA, the CDR3 is TGTGCCAGTAGTTCAGGAGGACAGGGAAAAGAGACCCAGTACTTC. Residues: CASSSGGQGKETQYF.

This clone was seen only a few times. The gene calls are TRBV28 and TRBJ1-5, with D unresolved. V was clipped by 9 bases and J by 3 bases, with 9 bases between them. From germline, CDR1 is MDHEN and CDR2 SYDVKM. The CDR3 spans 12 residues. The CDR3 region has the DNA TGTGCCAGGCCGGGGTACAATCAGCCCCAGCATTTT. Translated: CARPGYNQPQHF.

The chain joins TRBV7-2 to TRBJ2-5; 9 positions match TRBD1. CDR3 length: 15 amino acids. Germline V gene lookup returns CDR1 SGHTA and CDR2 FQGNSA. With 6 bases clipped from V and 4 bases from J, the junction kept 9 bases outside the gene matches. DNA for the CDR3: TGTGCCAGCAGTTCCGGGACAGGGCATGTAGAGACCCAGTACTTC. This sequence encodes CASSSGTGHVETQYF.

The chain is built from TRBV6-5 and TRBJ2-2; 8 bases are a match to TRBD1. Germline CDR1 is MNHEY and CDR2 is SVGAGI. Losses at the gene ends were 2 bases for V and 3 bases for J; bases not matched to a gene: 2. CDR3 length: 15 residues. Here the CDR3 DNA reads TGTGCCAGCAGTTACGAGACAGGGGACACCGGGGAGCTGTTTTTT. This sequence encodes CASSYETGDTGELFF.

The chain recombines TRBV5-4 with TRBJ2-1, with TRBD2 matching over 9 bases. The CDR3 consists of 14 residues. Germline assignment: CDR1 SGHNT and CDR2 YYREEE (reference sequence). V shed 8 bases, J shed 4 bases, and the junction held 7 bases outside the gene matches. The CDR3 DNA follows: TGTGCCAGACCCCTAGCGGGACGATACAATGAGCAGTTCTTC. Encoded protein: CARPLAGRYNEQFF.

The chain is built from TRBV11-1 and TRBJ1-2; D is ambiguous. V dropped 5 bases and J dropped 0 bases, with 7 bases sitting between them. The CDR3 covers 13 residues. The germline V gene encodes CDR1 SGHAT and CDR2 FQDESV (reference sequence). This CDR3 is CASSPYSNYGYTF. The DNA of the CDR3 is TGTGCCAGCAGCCCATACTCTAACTATGGCTACACCTTC.

The chain couples TRBV4-1 to TRBJ2-7; 8 nucleotides line up with TRBD2. The junction had 8 bases not matched to a gene; V was cut back by 3 bases and J by 4 bases. The CDR3 covers 15 residues. Germline V gene sequence: CDR1 MGHRA, CDR2 YSYEKL. This CDR3 is CASSQLSGTPYEQYF. The CDR3 nucleotides read TGCGCCAGCAGCCAGCTTAGCGGGACTCCTTACGAGCAGTACTTC.

The chain joins TRBV5-1 to TRBJ2-7; no clear D. Germline CDR1 is SGHRS and CDR2 is YFSETQ. The V gene lost 0 bases and the J gene lost 1 base, with 5 bases spanning the gap. The length of the CDR3 is 13 residues. CDR3 residues: CASSLGSSYEQYF. In DNA form, the CDR3 reads TGCGCCAGCAGCTTGGGCAGTTCCTACGAGCAGTACTTC.

The rearrangement joins TRBV6-5 to TRBJ2-3; 9 nucleotides line up with TRBD1. The CDR3 spans 15 residues. The germline gives CDR1 MNHEY, CDR2 SVGAGI. Germline trimming cut 3 bases from V and 5 bases from J; bases unmatched to any gene: 6. CDR3 in DNA: TGTGCCAGCAGTTATACCGGGACAGGGAGAGATACGCAGTATTTT. Amino acids: CASSYTGTGRDTQYF.

This clone has a single count. The chain is built from TRBV30 and TRBJ2-7, with D tentatively TRBD2 (6 bases). Germline CDR1 and CDR2: GTSNPN and SVGIG (reference sequence). The CDR3 runs to 11 residues. V lost 5 bases to trimming and J lost 1 base, with 6 bases between them. CDR3 protein: CAWGLSYEQYF. The CDR3 DNA reads TGTGCCTGGGGACTATCCTACGAGCAGTACTTC.

The chain employs TRBV6-1 and TRBJ2-4, with 7 bases identical to TRBD2. This CDR3 is 14 amino acids long. Germline CDR1 and CDR2: MNHNS and SASEGT. Trimming at V came to 8 bases and at J to 5 bases, leaving 9 bases not matched to a gene. The CDR3 nucleotides read TGTGCCAGCTGTATGCGTGGGGGGGAAAACATTCAGTACTTC. Translating it yields CASCMRGGENIQYF.

The chain joins TRBV10-3 to TRBJ2-6, with D unresolved. The ends were cut back, 2 bases at V and 2 bases at J, with 4 bases in the middle. This CDR3 has 14 residues. The V gene's germline CDR1 is ENHRY and CDR2 SYGVKD. CDR3 sequence (DNA): TGTGCCATCAGTGAGGGAGCTGGGGCCAACGTCCTGACTTTC. Protein: CAISEGAGANVLTF.

This clone has a handful of counts. The chain recombines TRBV19 with TRBJ2-3, with 7 nucleotides matching TRBD2. Germline V gene data show CDR1 as LNHDA and CDR2 as SQIVND (reference sequence). The CDR3 is 14 residues long. Trimming took 7 bases from V and 0 from J; bases not matched to a gene: 4. CDR3 residues: CASTAGVSTDTQYF. The CDR3 region has the DNA TGTGCCAGTACGGCGGGAGTAAGCACAGATACGCAGTATTTT.